This T cell receptor (beta chain) was identified during a study of blood T cell repertoires in COVID-19. Study context: The United States, Italy and Spain provided the acute and convalescent COVID-19 samples. The cDNA or gDNA used as material had been derived from T cells, B-cell-depleted T cells, or PBMCs.

Per the study methods: It was from reference gene primer amplification that nucleated cell counts were estimated. This table comes from immunoSEQ multiplex PCR, and its TCRdb copy is limited to in-frame clones, with some not included. The V and J calls and clone size come from that table; D and trimming were worked out from the DNA. The sample carries about 260,000 clones, roughly 87% recorded once. The TCR originated in a human donor in a cohort sampled during active COVID-19. Sequenced material: peripheral blood.

The CDR3 protein is CASSLDMSAGNTIYF. The CDR3 bases are TGTGCCAGCAGCTTAGATATGTCGGCTGGAAACACCATATATTTT. This chain links TRBV11-2 with TRBJ1-3; no definite D call. This CDR3 spans 15 amino acids. The germline gives CDR1 SGHAT, CDR2 FQNNGV. V gave up 0 bases and J gave up 2 bases, with 8 bases separating them.